This TCR beta chain came from a study of T cells in Graves' hyperthyroidism and ophthalmopathy. Newly diagnosed hyperthyroidism, duration under 2 months, in patients aged 18 to 65. Together with thyroid ultrasound, orbital computed tomography, serum thyroxine and TRAb, clinical symptoms were used for diagnoses. RNA transcripts were the template for amplifying TCR beta CDR3 regions. An initial round of RT-PCR targeting the TCR CDR3 relied on the HTBI primer set. In TCRdb, the multiplex PCR reads were re-called with MiXCR into one record per CDR3 protein. This sample has around 700,000 distinct CDR3 sequences, with approximately 19% found just once. Study findings and constraints: A model built on 13 V-J features separated ophthalmopathy from stable hyperthyroidism. Most thyroid-expanded clonotypes above 0.001 were also found in blood.

Trimming cost V 4 bases and J 2 bases, with 14 bases left between them. Germline-derived CDR1 and CDR2 are SGHRS and YFSETQ. CDR3 length: 15 amino acids. This clonotype was detected ten times or more. Its antigen is undetermined. This sequence originates from a woman aged 50 to 60 with Graves' hyperthyroidism that later progressed to Graves' ophthalmopathy. Sequenced input: blood. V gene TRBV5-1 combines with J gene TRBJ2-3; D is possibly TRBD2 (5 bases). The CDR3 DNA is TGCGCCAGCAGCCAGGAGCGGAGAAACACAGATACGCAGTATTTT. Its translation is CASSQERRNTDTQYF.